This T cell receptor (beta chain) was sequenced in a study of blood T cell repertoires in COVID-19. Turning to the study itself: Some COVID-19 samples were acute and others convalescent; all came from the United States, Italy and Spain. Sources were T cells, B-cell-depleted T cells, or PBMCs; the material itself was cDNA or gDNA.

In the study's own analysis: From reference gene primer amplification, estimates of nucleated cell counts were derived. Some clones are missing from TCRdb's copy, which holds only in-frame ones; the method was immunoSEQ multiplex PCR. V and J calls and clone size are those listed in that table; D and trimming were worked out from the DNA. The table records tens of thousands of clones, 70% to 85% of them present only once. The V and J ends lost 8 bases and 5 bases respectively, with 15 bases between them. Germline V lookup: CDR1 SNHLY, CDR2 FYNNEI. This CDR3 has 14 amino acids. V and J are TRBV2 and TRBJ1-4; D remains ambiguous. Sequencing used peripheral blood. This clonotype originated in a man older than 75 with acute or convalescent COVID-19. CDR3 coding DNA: TGTGCCAGCTGCAAGGGAGTCTGGAATGAAAAACTGTTTTTT. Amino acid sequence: CASCKGVWNEKLFF.